Below are 20 T cell receptor beta chains sequenced from a single sample in a study of blood T cells in healthy people across ages. Combining a sample-barcoded 5' primer with a J-beta primer mix, a second PCR ran for about 6 to 11 cycles. TCRdb re-derived calls from the 5' RACE reads in MiXCR, one entry per CDR3 protein. Among under 800,000 distinct CDR3 sequences, more than 20% were seen once, and the ten largest hold 3.5% to 4%. The specimen was blood. The receptors were gathered from a man aged 70-80 years in good health.

This clonotype was detected only a few times. The rearrangement joins TRBV20-1 to TRBJ2-1; the D is unclear. CDR1 is DFQATT and CDR2 is SNEGSKA in the germline V gene (reference sequence). CDR3 size: 19 residues. V gave up 0 bases and J gave up 0 bases, with 21 bases separating them. The CDR3 DNA reads TGCAGTGCTAGAGATACAAAGGGCCGCTTAATAAGCTCCTACAATGAGCAGTTCTTC. Translating gives CSARDTKGRLISSYNEQFF.

The chain couples TRBV5-1 to TRBJ2-3; D is possibly TRBD2 (5 bases). Trimming shortened V by 0 bases and J by 0 bases, and 11 bases separated the two germline ends. CDR1 and CDR2 from the germline V gene are SGHRS and YFSETQ. This CDR3 has 16 amino acids. The CDR3 bases are TGCGCCAGCAGCTTGGGGGAGCATTCTAGCACAGATACGCAGTATTTT. Translating it yields CASSLGEHSSTDTQYF.

The chain has TRBV20-1 and TRBJ2-3; unclear D gene. Per the germline V gene, CDR1 is DFQATT and CDR2 is SNEGSKA (reference sequence). The V and J ends lost 0 bases and 0 bases respectively, with 10 bases between them. The CDR3 is made up of 15 amino acids. The CDR3 DNA sequence: TGCAGTGCTAGAGACGGCTACCTGAGCACAGATACGCAGTATTTT. Its protein product is CSARDGYLSTDTQYF.

V gene TRBV28 combines with J gene TRBJ2-5; 7 bases agree with TRBD1. Gene TRBJ2-1 matches the end of the DNA better, so the J call may be wrong. CDR1 and CDR2 from the germline V gene are MDHEN and SYDVKM. This CDR3 is 13 amino acids long. The CDR3 protein is CASSWQGDNEQFF. The DNA for the CDR3 is TGTGCCAGCAGTTGGCAGGGGGACAATGAGCAGTTCTTC.

This clonotype was observed a few times. The chain has TRBV7-9 and TRBJ2-1; D is tentatively TRBD1 or TRBD2 (5 bases each). The CDR3 has 14 residues. Between the trimmed V and J ends, which lost 7 bases and 3 bases, there was a span of 13 bases. Germline values: CDR1 SEHNR, CDR2 FQNEAQ (reference sequence). CDR3 DNA sequence: TGTGCCAGCACCTGGGACGGCGACTACAATGAGCAGTTCTTC. Residues: CASTWDGDYNEQFF.

The J gene is TRBJ2-5, the V gene TRBV9; D uncertain. Per germline, CDR1 SGDLS and CDR2 YYNGEE. This CDR3 comprises 14 residues. The V end lost 0 bases, the J end lost 4 bases, and 10 bases lay between the germline ends. The CDR3 spells CASSVDPNPETQYF. The CDR3 DNA is TGTGCCAGCAGCGTAGATCCGAACCCAGAGACCCAGTACTTC.

The chain is built from TRBV7-9 and TRBJ2-5; D not certain. The germline CDR1 and CDR2 sequences are SEHNR and FQNEAQ (reference sequence). V was trimmed by 7 bases and J by 2 bases, leaving 11 bases between them. This CDR3 spans 13 amino acids. CDR3 nucleotide sequence: TGTGCCAGCACCGAAACGCCACAAGAGACCCAGTACTTC. Residues: CASTETPQETQYF.

The rearrangement joins TRBV2 to TRBJ1-6, with D perhaps matching TRBD1 (5 bases). The CDR3 runs 13 residues. Looked up from germline, CDR1 is SNHLY and CDR2 is FYNNEI. V was clipped by 7 bases and J by 9 bases, with 13 bases between them. CDR3 amino acids: CASNSGWGSPLHF. Written as DNA, the CDR3 is TGTGCCAGCAATTCAGGGTGGGGTTCACCCCTCCACTTT.

A word on this clonotype: A junction end diverges from the germline sequence, so it may reflect a read error. The chain is built from TRBV18 and TRBJ2-5, with D perhaps TRBD1 (5 bases). The CDR3 spans 13 residues. Germline CDR1 reads KGHSH; CDR2 reads LQKENI. CDR3 sequence reads: CASSPGAQGTQYF. CDR3 nucleotide sequence: TGTGCCAGCTCACCAGGGGCGCAAGGGACCCAGTACTTC.

This rearrangement joins TRBV28 to TRBJ2-5; 10 positions agree with TRBD2. The last part of the DNA fits TRBJ2-7 better; the J call may be wrong. This CDR3 contains 19 residues. Germline V lookup: CDR1 MDHEN, CDR2 SYDVKM. This CDR3 reads CASRHGELLAGVYSYEQYF. CDR3 sequence (DNA): TGTGCCAGCAGACATGGGGAACTCCTAGCGGGGGTTTACTCCTACGAGCAGTACTTC.

The table lists this clonotype with a few counts. This chain connects TRBV7-9 to TRBJ2-7; 9 bases align to TRBD1. Matching the DNA end better, TRBJ2-5 makes the J call doubtful. Germline CDR1 SEHNR, CDR2 FQNEAQ (reference sequence). The CDR3 totals 16 residues. The CDR3 nucleotides read TGTGCCAGCAGCCCCTCCGGGACAGGGAACCAAGAGACCCAGTACTTC. This encodes CASSPSGTGNQETQYF.

This clonotype showed up just a few times. The chain joins TRBV7-2 to TRBJ2-5; 14 bases agree with TRBD2. This CDR3 has 15 residues. The germline V gene has CDR1 SGHTA and CDR2 FQGNSA. V shed 2 bases and J 9 bases; nucleotides not matched to a gene: 5. The CDR3 region is CASSLSGTSGSSQYF. The CDR3 bases are TGTGCCAGCAGCTTATCGGGGACTAGCGGGAGTTCCCAGTACTTC.

This clonotype was seen only a few times. The rearrangement links TRBV12-3 or TRBV12-4 to TRBJ1-4; D not resolved. The CDR3 runs 13 residues. V dropped 5 bases and J dropped 10 bases, with 14 bases sitting between them. The CDR3 reads CASSSTIAGKLFF. The CDR3 DNA reads as TGTGCCAGCAGTAGTACAATAGCTGGAAAACTGTTTTTT.

The chain uses TRBV5-5 and TRBJ1-3, with D tentatively TRBD1 (5 bases). Deletions cut 0 bases from V and 0 bases from J, with 10 bases between. Germline CDR1 is SGHKS and CDR2 is YYEKEE (reference sequence). The CDR3 covers 16 residues. CDR3 loop: CASSLAGGDSGNTIYF. In DNA form, the CDR3 reads TGTGCCAGCAGCTTGGCGGGGGGGGACTCTGGAAACACCATATATTTT.

V gene TRBV5-1 combines with J gene TRBJ1-3; D is ambiguous. The V gene lost 2 bases and the J gene lost 0 bases, with 12 bases spanning the gap. The V gene's germline CDR1 is SGHRS and CDR2 YFSETQ. There are 16 residues in the CDR3. CDR3 nucleotides: TGCGCCAGCAGCTTTTTGGATCGGAGCTCTGGAAACACCATATATTTT. Protein: CASSFLDRSSGNTIYF.

A few counts support this clonotype. The chain combines TRBV9 with TRBJ2-3; TRBD2 agrees at 13 bases. The CDR3 has 16 residues. CDR1 is SGDLS, CDR2 YYNGEE, per germline. V dropped 3 bases and J dropped 3; count of bases not matched to a gene: 4. This CDR3 is CASSGRTSGRTDTQYF. CDR3 DNA sequence: TGTGCCAGCAGCGGACGGACTAGCGGGAGAACAGATACGCAGTATTTT.

This chain joins TRBV7-6 and TRBJ2-5, with 9 positions matching TRBD2. This CDR3 is 15 amino acids long. Per germline, CDR1 SGHVS and CDR2 FNYEAQ. The V and J ends lost 3 bases and 4 bases, in that order; junction bases with no gene match: 6. CDR3 sequence reads: CASSFPTSGSETQYF. The CDR3 DNA follows: TGTGCCAGCAGCTTTCCGACTAGCGGCTCAGAGACCCAGTACTTC.

This clonotype has only a few counts. This chain joins TRBV20-1 and TRBJ2-3; D is ambiguous. Germline assignment: CDR1 DFQATT and CDR2 SNEGSKA (reference sequence). V was trimmed by 2 bases and J by 3 bases, leaving 12 bases between them. The CDR3 loop spans 14 amino acids. CDR3 DNA: TGCAGTGCTAGAAATCTTGATGCTACAGATACGCAGTATTTT. Residues: CSARNLDATDTQYF.

This chain joins TRBV20-1 and TRBJ2-5; TRBD1 agrees at 11 bases. Germline values: CDR1 DFQATT, CDR2 SNEGSKA (reference sequence). The J segment lost 5 bases and the V segment lost 5 bases, leaving 7 bases of the junction unmatched. The CDR3 length is 14 residues. The DNA of the CDR3 is TGCAGTGCTCCCGGGACAGGGGGTTGGGAGACCCAGTACTTC. It is translated as CSAPGTGGWETQYF.

This clonotype was counted a single time. The CDR3 loop is CSVGRGTSYNEQFF. The CDR3 DNA is TGCAGCGTTGGACGTGGGACCTCCTACAATGAGCAGTTCTTC. This sequence joins TRBV29-1 and TRBJ2-1, with D tentatively TRBD1 or TRBD2 (5 bases each). The CDR3 extends over 14 amino acids. CDR1 SQVTM and CDR2 ANQGSEA come from the germline V gene. Trimming left V 4 bases short and J 0 bases short, with 10 bases between.